Each of the 26 T cell receptor beta chains below was sequenced from the same sample in a study of OX40 agonist ivuxolimab in advanced cancers. Profiling relied on immunoSEQ multiplex PCR, and the TCRdb table lists in-frame clones only, not all of them. The sample lists about 79,000 clones, 75% to 95% occurring once. Sequencing was performed on CD4+ or CD8+ T cells sorted from blood, taken in a trial of the OX40 agonist ivuxolimab. All receptors derive from an adult with an advanced solid tumor such as melanoma, head and neck, liver or kidney cancer.

This clone appeared a single time. The gene calls are TRBV6-5 and TRBJ2-1; possible D gene TRBD2, 5 bases. CDR3 length equals 15 residues. Germline CDR1 is MNHEY and CDR2 is SVGAGI. Trimming shortened V by 2 bases and J by 7 bases, and 15 bases separated the two germline ends. CDR3 residues: CASSYEGRNENEQFF. CDR3 DNA sequence: TGTGCCAGCAGTTACGAGGGAAGAAACGAGAATGAGCAGTTCTTC.

The chain links TRBV19 to TRBJ1-3, with D possibly TRBD1 on 5 matching bases. This CDR3 is 15 amino acids long. Germline lookup yields CDR1 LNHDA and CDR2 SQIVND (reference sequence). Trimming cost V 5 bases and J 0 bases, with 11 bases left between them. This chain's CDR3 is CASSDSPSSGNTIYF. The CDR3 DNA follows: TGTGCCAGTAGTGACAGCCCCAGCTCTGGAAACACCATATATTTT.

The chain is built from TRBV29-1 and TRBJ1-2, with D perhaps TRBD1 (6 bases). The length of the CDR3 is 14 residues. The germline CDR1 and CDR2 sequences are SQVTM and ANQGSEA. Trimming removed 8 bases from V and 6 bases from J, with 22 bases in between. The CDR3 loop is CSTRTSGGRDGYTF. The CDR3 DNA reads TGCAGCACCCGGACGTCGGGGGGCCGGGATGGCTACACCTTC. The full variable domain, its missing parts supplied by reference TRBV29-1 and TRBJ1-2, is SAVISQKPSRDICQRGTSLTIQCQVDSQVTMMFWYRQQPGQSLTLIATANQGSEATYESGFVIDKFPISRPNLTFSTLTVSNMSPEDSSIYLCSTRTSGGRDGYTFGSGTRLTVV.

The chain links TRBV19 to TRBJ2-7; 9 bases are a match to TRBD2. Trimming cost V 3 bases and J 0 bases; bases outside gene matches: 6. CDR3 length: 16 amino acids. Per the germline V gene, CDR1 is LNHDA and CDR2 is SQIVND (reference sequence). The CDR3 is CASSIPAGGSSYEQYF. The CDR3 DNA sequence: TGTGCCAGTAGTATCCCAGCGGGAGGCTCCTCCTACGAGCAGTACTTC.

This chain uses TRBV6-5 with TRBJ2-7, with 7 bases identical to TRBD1. Germline CDR1 MNHEY, CDR2 SVGAGI. The CDR3 spans 15 residues. The junction had 5 bases not matched to a gene; V was cut back by 2 bases and J by 1 base. In DNA form, the CDR3 reads TGTGCCAGCAGTTACGTTGCCAGGGGGTCCTACGAGCAGTACTTC. It encodes CASSYVARGSYEQYF.

CDR3 region: CASRQEFGPEAFF. DNA of the CDR3: TGCGCCAGCAGGCAGGAGTTCGGGCCTGAAGCTTTCTTT. The chain combines TRBV5-1 with TRBJ1-1; D is undetermined. The germline V gene encodes CDR1 SGHRS and CDR2 YFSETQ. The CDR3 sequence is 13 residues long. The germline V and J ends were trimmed by 5 bases and 6 bases, with 14 bases remaining between them. The whole variable domain, filled in from reference TRBV5-1 and TRBJ1-1, reads KAGVTQTPRYLIKTRGQQVTLSCSPISGHRSVSWYQQTPGQGLQFLFEYFSETQRNKGNFPGRFSGRQFSNSRSEMNVSTLELGDSALYLCASRQEFGPEAFFGQGTRLTVV.

This chain connects TRBV7-8 to TRBJ2-1; D not resolved. The CDR3 is made up of 11 amino acids. With 2 bases removed from V and 8 bases from J, the gap between germline ends came to 4 bases. From germline, CDR1 is SGHVS and CDR2 FQNEAQ. The CDR3 DNA reads TGTGCCAGCAGCTTAATTGATGAGCAGTTCTTC. Translation: CASSLIDEQFF.

This sequence joins TRBV15 and TRBJ2-3, with 10 bases that match TRBD2. Germline lookup yields CDR1 LNHNV and CDR2 YYDKDF (reference sequence). The V gene end was trimmed by 3 bases and the J gene end by 2 bases; junction bases not matched to a gene: 2. The CDR3 loop spans 15 amino acids. The CDR3 DNA reads as TGTGCCACCAGCAGCACTAGCGGGAACACAGATACGCAGTATTTT. Its protein product is CATSSTSGNTDTQYF.

V is TRBV28 and J is TRBJ1-2; TRBD1 might be the D (6 bases). Germline V gene lookup returns CDR1 MDHEN and CDR2 SYDVKM. V lost 5 bases and J 0 bases, leaving 19 bases between the germline ends. The CDR3 has 17 residues. For the CDR3, the DNA is TGTGCCAGCAGTGGACCTCAGGGGCCCCTGGCTAACTATGGCTACACCTTC. Translating it yields CASSGPQGPLANYGYTF.

The chain has TRBV4-1 and TRBJ2-7; 10 bases are a match to TRBD2. The CDR3 covers 16 residues. Germline V gene data show CDR1 as MGHRA and CDR2 as YSYEKL. V lost 0 bases, J lost 9 bases, and 11 bases stayed unmatched. The CDR3 nucleotides read TGCGCCAGCAGCCAAGATGAAAGCGGGAGGGGGGCTTGGCAGTACTTC. Amino acids: CASSQDESGRGAWQYF.

This chain links TRBV7-9 with TRBJ2-3; the D is unclear. The CDR3 sequence is 11 residues long. Germline V gives CDR1 SEHNR, CDR2 FQNEAQ (reference sequence). Deletions cut 7 bases from V and 5 bases from J, with 7 bases between. The CDR3 region has the DNA TGTGCCAGCACCTCGCTAGATACGCAGTATTTT. Protein: CASTSLDTQYF.

J is TRBJ2-3 and V is TRBV19; D gene unclear. Germline V gene data show CDR1 as LNHDA and CDR2 as SQIVND (reference sequence). V was pared by 3 bases and J by 6 bases, with 7 bases between. This CDR3 has 12 amino acids. In nucleotides, the CDR3 is TGTGCCAGTAGTATCGACACGGATACGCAGTATTTT. It specifies CASSIDTDTQYF. Based on the CDR3 plus reference TRBV19 and TRBJ2-3, the full variable domain is DGGITQSPKYLFRKEGQNVTLSCEQNLNHDAMYWYRQDPGQGLRLIYYSQIVNDFQKGDIAEGYSVSREKKESFPLTVTSAQKNPTAFYLCASSIDTDTQYFGPGTRLTVL.

V gene TRBV9 combines with J gene TRBJ2-1; weak D call: TRBD2 (6 bases). Trimming took 3 bases from V and 5 from J, leaving 15 bases between them. This CDR3 comprises 15 residues. Per germline, CDR1 SGDLS and CDR2 YYNGEE. CDR3 sequence reads: CASSASGWEDNEQFF. For the CDR3, the DNA is TGTGCCAGCAGCGCCAGCGGGTGGGAGGACAATGAGCAGTTCTTC.

The rearrangement links TRBV28 to TRBJ1-1; TRBD1 might be the D (6 bases). The V end lost 1 base, the J end lost 9 bases, and 18 bases lay between the germline ends. CDR3 length: 15 residues. Germline V gene lookup returns CDR1 MDHEN and CDR2 SYDVKM. The CDR3 DNA sequence: TGTGCCAGCAGTTTATTAACCCTTAGGGGGGCGAAAGCTTTCTTT. Translated: CASSLLTLRGAKAFF.

The chain links TRBV7-2 to TRBJ2-5, with 10 bases lining up with TRBD2. V lost 5 bases to trimming and J lost 3 bases; unmatched junction nucleotides: 3. This CDR3 contains 14 residues. The germline V gene encodes CDR1 SGHTA and CDR2 FQGNSA. The CDR3: CASSKTSGEETQYF. CDR3 bases: TGTGCCAGCAGCAAAACTAGCGGGGAAGAGACCCAGTACTTC.

V usage is TRBV28 and J usage is TRBJ2-4; D perhaps matches TRBD1 (6 bases). The germline gives CDR1 MDHEN, CDR2 SYDVKM. V dropped 5 bases and J dropped 11 bases, with 19 bases sitting between them. The CDR3 covers 14 residues. The CDR3 DNA sequence: TGTGCCAGCAGTCCTCAAGACAGGATTTCAGTTCAGTACTTC. This encodes CASSPQDRISVQYF.

The V gene is TRBV2, the J gene TRBJ1-5, with 7 positions matching TRBD1. Germline V gene data show CDR1 as SNHLY and CDR2 as FYNNEI. The CDR3 is made up of 15 amino acids. Germline trimming cut 4 bases from V and 4 bases from J; bases unmatched to any gene: 7. The CDR3 loop is CASSVGQGVNQPQHF. The CDR3, as DNA: TGTGCCAGCAGTGTCGGGCAGGGGGTAAATCAGCCCCAGCATTTT.

J is TRBJ2-2 and V is TRBV28; D unresolved. The CDR3 sequence is 13 residues long. Germline-derived CDR1 and CDR2 are MDHEN and SYDVKM. With 10 bases removed from V and 6 bases from J, the gap between germline ends came to 15 bases. The CDR3 nucleotides are TGTGCCACCTATATTCCAATATCCGGGGAGCTGTTTTTT. Translated: CATYIPISGELFF.

The gene calls are TRBV18 and TRBJ2-6; 8 positions match TRBD1. Trimming removed 2 bases from V and 0 bases from J; junction bases left unmatched: 3. This CDR3 is built from 17 residues. Germline V gene sequence: CDR1 KGHSH, CDR2 LQKENI. The CDR3 sequence is CASSPRQGNSGANVLTF. The DNA of the CDR3 is TGTGCCAGCTCACCAAGACAGGGGAACTCTGGGGCCAACGTCCTGACTTTC.

V is TRBV19 and J is TRBJ2-7; 8 bases fit TRBD2. Germline trimming cut 0 bases from V and 4 bases from J; bases unmatched to any gene: 11. This CDR3 has 17 residues. Germline CDR1 reads LNHDA; CDR2 reads SQIVND (reference sequence). The CDR3 loop reads CASSIDKGAGAPYEQYF. CDR3 DNA sequence: TGTGCCAGTAGTATAGATAAGGGAGCGGGAGCCCCGTACGAGCAGTACTTC. The variable domain in full, completed from reference TRBV19 and TRBJ2-7, reads DGGITQSPKYLFRKEGQNVTLSCEQNLNHDAMYWYRQDPGQGLRLIYYSQIVNDFQKGDIAEGYSVSREKKESFPLTVTSAQKNPTAFYLCASSIDKGAGAPYEQYFGPGTRLTVT.

This chain joins TRBV27 and TRBJ1-5; TRBD1 might be the D (6 bases). The length of the CDR3 is 15 residues. Germline CDR1 reads MNHEY; CDR2 reads SMNVEV (reference sequence). V lost 5 bases and J 6 bases, leaving 17 bases between the germline ends. This CDR3 reads CASSIQGNLGQPQHF. The CDR3 nucleotides are TGTGCCAGCAGTATACAGGGTAATCTTGGTCAGCCCCAGCATTTT.

The rearrangement joins TRBV10-3 to TRBJ2-5; 10 nucleotides line up with TRBD2. Losses at the gene ends were 5 bases for V and 5 bases for J; bases not matched to a gene: 2. The CDR3 contains 13 residues. Germline V gene sequence: CDR1 ENHRY, CDR2 SYGVKD. CDR3 amino acids: CAISSGRAETQYF. The CDR3 DNA reads as TGTGCCATCAGTAGCGGGAGGGCGGAGACCCAGTACTTC.

The chain recombines TRBV6-4 with TRBJ1-5; no firm D call. This CDR3 contains 13 residues. Looked up from germline, CDR1 is MRHNA and CDR2 is SNTAGT. With 6 bases removed from V and 7 bases from J, the gap between germline ends came to 13 bases. The CDR3 region is CASSMRVGQPQHF. CDR3 nucleotides: TGTGCCAGCAGCATGCGGGTAGGGCAGCCCCAGCATTTT.

The rearrangement uses TRBV19 and TRBJ1-1; D is ambiguous. V gave up 2 bases and J gave up 0 bases, with 13 bases separating them. Germline V gene data show CDR1 as LNHDA and CDR2 as SQIVND (reference sequence). This CDR3 contains 16 residues. DNA for the CDR3: TGTGCCAGTAGTATACTCCTTACGCGGGTGAACACTGAAGCTTTCTTT. It translates to CASSILLTRVNTEAFF.

This sequence joins TRBV28 and TRBJ2-5; a weak D match, TRBD1 (5 bases). CDR3 length: 13 residues. Germline CDR1 reads MDHEN; CDR2 reads SYDVKM. Trimming pared 7 bases from V and 0 bases from J, leaving 9 bases between. The CDR3 reads CASMGQNQETQYF. As DNA, the CDR3 is TGTGCCAGCATGGGGCAAAACCAAGAGACCCAGTACTTC.

V is TRBV5-1 and J is TRBJ2-3; tentatively, D is TRBD1 (5 bases). The CDR3 runs to 16 residues. The germline V and J ends were trimmed by 0 bases and 0 bases, with 11 bases remaining between them. Looked up from germline, CDR1 is SGHRS and CDR2 is YFSETQ. CDR3 coding DNA: TGCGCCAGCAGCTTGGTAAAGCAGGGAAGCACAGATACGCAGTATTTT. It specifies CASSLVKQGSTDTQYF.